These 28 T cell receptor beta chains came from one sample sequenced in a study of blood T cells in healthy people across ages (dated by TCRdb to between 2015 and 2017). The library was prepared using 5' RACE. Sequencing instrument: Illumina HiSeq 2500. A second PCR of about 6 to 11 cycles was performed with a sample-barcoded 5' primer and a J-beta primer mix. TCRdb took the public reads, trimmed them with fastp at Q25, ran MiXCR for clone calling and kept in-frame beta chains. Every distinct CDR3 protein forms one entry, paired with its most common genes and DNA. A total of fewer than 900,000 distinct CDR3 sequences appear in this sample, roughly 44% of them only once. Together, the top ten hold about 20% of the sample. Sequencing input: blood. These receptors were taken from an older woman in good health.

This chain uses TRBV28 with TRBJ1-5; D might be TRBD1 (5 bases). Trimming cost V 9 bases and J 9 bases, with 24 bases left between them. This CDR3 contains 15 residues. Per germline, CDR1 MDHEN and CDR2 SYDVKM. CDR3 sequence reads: CASSPPPQGEPPQHF. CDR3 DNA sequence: TGTGCCAGTTCCCCTCCCCCGCAGGGAGAACCGCCCCAGCATTTT.

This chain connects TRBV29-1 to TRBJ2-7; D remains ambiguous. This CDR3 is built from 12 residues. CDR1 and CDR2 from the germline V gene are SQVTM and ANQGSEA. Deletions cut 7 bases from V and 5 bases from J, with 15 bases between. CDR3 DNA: TGCAGCGCCTCCGGAGTGCAAAACGAGCAGTACTTC. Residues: CSASGVQNEQYF.

The CDR3 loop reads CASSGAGTSKYNEQFF. For the CDR3, the DNA is TGCGCCAGCAGCGGAGCCGGGACTAGCAAGTACAATGAGCAGTTCTTC. The chain combines TRBV5-1 with TRBJ2-1; 9 nucleotides match TRBD2. Germline CDR1 is SGHRS and CDR2 is YFSETQ. The V gene end was trimmed by 4 bases and the J gene end by 4 bases; junction bases not matched to a gene: 9. The length of the CDR3 is 16 residues.

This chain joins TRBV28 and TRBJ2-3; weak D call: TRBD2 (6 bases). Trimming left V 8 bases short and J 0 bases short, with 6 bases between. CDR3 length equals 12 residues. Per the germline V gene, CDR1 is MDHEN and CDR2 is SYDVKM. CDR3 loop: CASGTSTDTQYF. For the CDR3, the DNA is TGTGCCAGCGGGACTAGCACAGATACGCAGTATTTT.

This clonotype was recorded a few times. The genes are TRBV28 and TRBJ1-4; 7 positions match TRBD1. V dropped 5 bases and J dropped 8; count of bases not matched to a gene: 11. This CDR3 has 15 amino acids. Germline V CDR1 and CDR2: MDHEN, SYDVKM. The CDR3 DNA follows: TGTGCCAGCAGTCGCAGGACAGGCGTAGGAGAAAAACTGTTTTTT. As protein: CASSRRTGVGEKLFF.

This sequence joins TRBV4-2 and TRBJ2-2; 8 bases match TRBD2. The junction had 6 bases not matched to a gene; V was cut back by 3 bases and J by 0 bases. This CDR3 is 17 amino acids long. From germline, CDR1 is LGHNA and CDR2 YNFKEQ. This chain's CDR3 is CASSQGAGGANTGELFF. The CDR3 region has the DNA TGTGCCAGCAGCCAGGGGGCGGGGGGAGCGAACACCGGGGAGCTGTTTTTT.

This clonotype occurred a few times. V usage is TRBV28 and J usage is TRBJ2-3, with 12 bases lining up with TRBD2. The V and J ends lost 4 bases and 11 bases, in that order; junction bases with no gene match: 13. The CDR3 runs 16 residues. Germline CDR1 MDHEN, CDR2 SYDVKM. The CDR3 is CASSSPSGRAPWWQYF. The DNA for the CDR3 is TGTGCCAGCAGTTCCCCTAGCGGGAGGGCCCCCTGGTGGCAGTATTTT.

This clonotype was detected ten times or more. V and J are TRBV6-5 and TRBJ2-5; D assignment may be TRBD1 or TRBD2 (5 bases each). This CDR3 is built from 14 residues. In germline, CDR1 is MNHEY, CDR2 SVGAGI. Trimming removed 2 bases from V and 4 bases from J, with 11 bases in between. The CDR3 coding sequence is TGTGCCAGCAGTTACGGGACCCTAGGAGAGACCCAGTACTTC. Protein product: CASSYGTLGETQYF.

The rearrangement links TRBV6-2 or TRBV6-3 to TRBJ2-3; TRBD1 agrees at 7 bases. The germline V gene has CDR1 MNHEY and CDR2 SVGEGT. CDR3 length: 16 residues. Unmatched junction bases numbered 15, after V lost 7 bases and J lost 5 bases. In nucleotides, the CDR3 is TGTGCCAGCAAGCCTGAAGACAGGGTGTATGTAGATACGCAGTATTTT. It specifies CASKPEDRVYVDTQYF.

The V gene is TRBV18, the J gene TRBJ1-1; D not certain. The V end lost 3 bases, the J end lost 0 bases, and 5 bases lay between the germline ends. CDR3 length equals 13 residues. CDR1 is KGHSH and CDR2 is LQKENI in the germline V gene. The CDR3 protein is CASSPKMNTEAFF. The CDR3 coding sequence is TGTGCCAGCTCACCTAAGATGAACACTGAAGCTTTCTTT.

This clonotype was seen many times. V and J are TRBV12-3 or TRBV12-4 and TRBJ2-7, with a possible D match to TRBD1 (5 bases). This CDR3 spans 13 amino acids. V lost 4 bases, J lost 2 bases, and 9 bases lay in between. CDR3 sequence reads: CASSWGRAYEQYF. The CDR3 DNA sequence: TGTGCCAGCAGTTGGGGCAGAGCCTACGAGCAGTACTTC.

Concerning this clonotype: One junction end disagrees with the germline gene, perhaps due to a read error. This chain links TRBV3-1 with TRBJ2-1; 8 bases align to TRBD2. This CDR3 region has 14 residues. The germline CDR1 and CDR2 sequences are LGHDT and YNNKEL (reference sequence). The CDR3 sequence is CTSSPRLAYNEQFF. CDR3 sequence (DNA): TGTACCAGCAGCCCCCGACTAGCGTACAATGAGCAGTTCTTC.

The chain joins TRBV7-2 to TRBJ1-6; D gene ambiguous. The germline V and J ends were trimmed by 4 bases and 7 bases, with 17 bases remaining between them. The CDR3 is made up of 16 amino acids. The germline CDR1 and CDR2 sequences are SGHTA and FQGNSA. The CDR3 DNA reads TGTGCCAGCAGCTCAACACTTTTAACGGCCAATTCACCCCTCCACTTT. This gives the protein CASSSTLLTANSPLHF. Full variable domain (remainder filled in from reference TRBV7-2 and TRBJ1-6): GAGVSQSPSNKVTEKGKDVELRCDPISGHTALYWYRQSLGQGLEFLIYFQGNSAPDKSGLPSDRFSAERTGGSVSTLTIQRTQQEDSAVYLCASSSTLLTANSPLHFGNGTRLTVT.

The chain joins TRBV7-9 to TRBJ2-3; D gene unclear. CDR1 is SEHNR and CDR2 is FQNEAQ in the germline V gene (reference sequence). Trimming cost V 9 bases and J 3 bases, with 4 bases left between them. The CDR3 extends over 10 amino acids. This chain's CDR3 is CASQTDTQYF. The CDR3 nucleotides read TGTGCCAGTCAAACAGATACGCAGTATTTT.

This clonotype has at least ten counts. This CDR3 is CASRPLRGEHYNEQFF. The CDR3 coding sequence is TGTGCCAGCAGACCCCTCCGGGGAGAGCATTACAATGAGCAGTTCTTC. V is TRBV12-3 or TRBV12-4 and J is TRBJ2-1, with a possible D match to TRBD2 (5 bases). V lost 6 bases and J 4 bases, leaving 19 bases between the germline ends. CDR3 length: 16 residues.

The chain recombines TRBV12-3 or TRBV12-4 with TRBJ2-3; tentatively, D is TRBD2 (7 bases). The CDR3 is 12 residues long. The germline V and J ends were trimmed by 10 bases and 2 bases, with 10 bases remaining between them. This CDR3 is CATGGLTDTQYF. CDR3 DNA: TGTGCCACCGGGGGGCTCACAGATACGCAGTATTTT.

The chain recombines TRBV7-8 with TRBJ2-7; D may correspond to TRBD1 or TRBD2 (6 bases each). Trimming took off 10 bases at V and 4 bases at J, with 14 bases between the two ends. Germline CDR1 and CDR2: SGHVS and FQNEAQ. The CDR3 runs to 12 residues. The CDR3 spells CATRGRGYEQYF. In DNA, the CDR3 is TGTGCCACCCGGGGGCGCGGGTACGAGCAGTACTTC.

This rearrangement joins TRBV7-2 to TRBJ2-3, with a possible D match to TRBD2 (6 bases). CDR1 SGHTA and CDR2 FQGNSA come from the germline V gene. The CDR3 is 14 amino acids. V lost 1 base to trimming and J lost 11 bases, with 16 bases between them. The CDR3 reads CASSLVAVRAEQYF. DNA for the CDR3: TGTGCCAGCAGCTTAGTAGCGGTAAGAGCTGAGCAGTATTTT. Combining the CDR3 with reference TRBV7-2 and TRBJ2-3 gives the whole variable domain GAGVSQSPSNKVTEKGKDVELRCDPISGHTALYWYRQSLGQGLEFLIYFQGNSAPDKSGLPSDRFSAERTGGSVSTLTIQRTQQEDSAVYLCASSLVAVRAEQYFGPGTRLTVL.

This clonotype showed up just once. The CDR3 bases are TGCAGTGCTAGCTCGTCGGCAGCCGTACACAATGAGCAGTTCTTC. Protein product: CSASSSAAVHNEQFF. This chain uses TRBV20-1 with TRBJ2-1; no firm D call. In germline, CDR1 is DFQATT, CDR2 SNEGSKA (reference sequence). There are 15 residues in the CDR3. The V end was cut by 3 bases, the J end by 5 bases, with 17 bases between.

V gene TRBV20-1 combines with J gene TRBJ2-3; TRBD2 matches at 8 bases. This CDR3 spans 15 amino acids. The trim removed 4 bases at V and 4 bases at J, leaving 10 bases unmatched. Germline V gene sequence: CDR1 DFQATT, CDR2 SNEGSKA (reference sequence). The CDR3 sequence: CSATLAGGSADTQYF. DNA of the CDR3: TGCAGTGCTACCCTGGCGGGAGGTAGCGCAGATACGCAGTATTTT.

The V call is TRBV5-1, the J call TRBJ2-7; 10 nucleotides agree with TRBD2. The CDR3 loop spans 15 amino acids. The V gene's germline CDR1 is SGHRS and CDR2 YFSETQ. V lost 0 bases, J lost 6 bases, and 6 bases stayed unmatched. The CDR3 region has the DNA TGCGCCAGCAGCTTGGCGGCTGGACTAGCGGCCGAGCAGTACTTC. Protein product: CASSLAAGLAAEQYF.

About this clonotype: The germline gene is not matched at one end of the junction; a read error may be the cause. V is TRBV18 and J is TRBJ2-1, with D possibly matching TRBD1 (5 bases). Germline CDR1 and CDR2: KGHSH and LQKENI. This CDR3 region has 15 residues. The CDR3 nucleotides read TGTGCCAGCTCACCGGGGCACGACTCCTACAATAAGCAGTTCTTC. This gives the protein CASSPGHDSYNKQFF.

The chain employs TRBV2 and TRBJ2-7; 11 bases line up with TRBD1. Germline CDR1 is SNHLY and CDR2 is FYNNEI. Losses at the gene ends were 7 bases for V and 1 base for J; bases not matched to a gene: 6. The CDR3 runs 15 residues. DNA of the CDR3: TGTGCCAGCAACTCCCGGGACAGGGGGTCCTACGAGCAGTACTTC. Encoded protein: CASNSRDRGSYEQYF.

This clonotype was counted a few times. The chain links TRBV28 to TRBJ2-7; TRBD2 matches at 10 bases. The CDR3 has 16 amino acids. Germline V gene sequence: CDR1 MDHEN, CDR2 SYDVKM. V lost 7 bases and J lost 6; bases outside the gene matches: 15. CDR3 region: CASTSGTSALGSEQYF. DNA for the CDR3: TGTGCCAGCACCTCCGGGACTAGCGCCTTAGGATCCGAGCAGTACTTC.

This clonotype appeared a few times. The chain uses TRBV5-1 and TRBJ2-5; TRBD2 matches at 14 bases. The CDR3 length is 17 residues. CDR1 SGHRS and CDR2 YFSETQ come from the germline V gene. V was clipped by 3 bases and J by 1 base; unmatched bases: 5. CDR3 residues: CASSWGTSGGTQETQYF. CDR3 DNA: TGCGCCAGCAGCTGGGGGACTAGCGGGGGTACCCAAGAGACCCAGTACTTC. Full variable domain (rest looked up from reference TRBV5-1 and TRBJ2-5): KAGVTQTPRYLIKTRGQQVTLSCSPISGHRSVSWYQQTPGQGLQFLFEYFSETQRNKGNFPGRFSGRQFSNSRSEMNVSTLELGDSALYLCASSWGTSGGTQETQYFGPGTRLLVL.

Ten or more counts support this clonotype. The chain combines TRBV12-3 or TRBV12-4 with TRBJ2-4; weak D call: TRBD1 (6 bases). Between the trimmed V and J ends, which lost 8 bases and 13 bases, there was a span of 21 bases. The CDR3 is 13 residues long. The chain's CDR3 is CASGRGLPQGQYF. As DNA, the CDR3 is TGTGCCAGCGGCAGGGGTCTGCCGCAGGGGCAGTACTTC.

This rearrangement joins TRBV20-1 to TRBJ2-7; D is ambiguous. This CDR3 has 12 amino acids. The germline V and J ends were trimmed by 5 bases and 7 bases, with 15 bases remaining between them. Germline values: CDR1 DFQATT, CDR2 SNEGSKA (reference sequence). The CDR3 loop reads CSAPNEAGEQYF. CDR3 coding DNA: TGCAGTGCTCCGAATGAGGCCGGGGAGCAGTACTTC.

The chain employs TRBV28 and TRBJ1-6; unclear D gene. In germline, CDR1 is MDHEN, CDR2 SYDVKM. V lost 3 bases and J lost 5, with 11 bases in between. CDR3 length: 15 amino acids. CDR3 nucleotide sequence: TGTGCCAGCAGTTTGGAGTACAGCAATAATTCACCCCTCCACTTT. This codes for CASSLEYSNNSPLHF.